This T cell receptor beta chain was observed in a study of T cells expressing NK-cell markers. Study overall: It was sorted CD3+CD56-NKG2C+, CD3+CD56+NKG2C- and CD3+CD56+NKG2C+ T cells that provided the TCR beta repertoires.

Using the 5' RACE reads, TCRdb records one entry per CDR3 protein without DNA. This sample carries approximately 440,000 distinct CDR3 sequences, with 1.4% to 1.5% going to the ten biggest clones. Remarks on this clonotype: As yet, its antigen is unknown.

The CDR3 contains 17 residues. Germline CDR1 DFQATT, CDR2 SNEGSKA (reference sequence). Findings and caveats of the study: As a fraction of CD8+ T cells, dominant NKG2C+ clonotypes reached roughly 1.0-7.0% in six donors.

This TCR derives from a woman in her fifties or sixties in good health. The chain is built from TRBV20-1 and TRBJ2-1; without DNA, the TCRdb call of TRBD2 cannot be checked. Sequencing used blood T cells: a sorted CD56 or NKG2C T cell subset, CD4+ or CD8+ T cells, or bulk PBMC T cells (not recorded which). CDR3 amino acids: CSASIPLLAGLVDEQFF.